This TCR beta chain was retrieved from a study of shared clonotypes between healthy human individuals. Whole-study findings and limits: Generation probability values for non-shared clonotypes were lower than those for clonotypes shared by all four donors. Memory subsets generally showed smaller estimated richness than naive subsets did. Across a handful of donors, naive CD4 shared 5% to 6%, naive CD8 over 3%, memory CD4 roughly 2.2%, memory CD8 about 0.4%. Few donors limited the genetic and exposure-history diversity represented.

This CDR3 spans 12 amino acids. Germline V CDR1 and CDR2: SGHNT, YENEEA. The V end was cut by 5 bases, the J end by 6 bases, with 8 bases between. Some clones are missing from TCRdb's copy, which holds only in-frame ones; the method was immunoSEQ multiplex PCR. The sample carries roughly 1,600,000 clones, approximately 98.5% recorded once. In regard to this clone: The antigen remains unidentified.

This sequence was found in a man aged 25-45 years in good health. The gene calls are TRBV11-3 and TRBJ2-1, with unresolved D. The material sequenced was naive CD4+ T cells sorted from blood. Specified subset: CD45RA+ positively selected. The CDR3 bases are TGTGCCAGCAGCGCGTACGGCAATGAGCAGTTCTTC. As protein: CASSAYGNEQFF.